This T cell receptor (beta chain) emerged from a study of T cells in pancreatic ductal adenocarcinoma. The selected patients with pancreatic ductal adenocarcinoma had surgery but no neoadjuvant therapy. The germline V gene encodes CDR1 SGHRS and CDR2 YFSETQ. The CDR3 loop spans 14 amino acids. Between the trimmed V and J ends, which lost 3 bases and 8 bases, there was a span of 14 bases. Sequenced by immunoSEQ multiplex PCR; TCRdb stores in-frame clones only, minus some. The sample yields around 31,000 clones, 85% to 95% seen once. This receptor was identified in a human donor with pancreatic ductal adenocarcinoma. The chain has TRBV5-1 and TRBJ1-4; TRBD1 might be the D (5 bases). The specimen was PBMCs. CDR3 region: CASSSDGGVEKLFF. The CDR3 nucleotides are TGCGCCAGCAGCTCGGACGGAGGGGTGGAAAAACTGTTTTTT. The whole variable domain, remainder taken from reference TRBV5-1 and TRBJ1-4, is KAGVTQTPRYLIKTRGQQVTLSCSPISGHRSVSWYQQTPGQGLQFLFEYFSETQRNKGNFPGRFSGRQFSNSRSEMNVSTLELGDSALYLCASSSDGGVEKLFFGSGTQLSVL.